This is a list of T cell receptor beta chains from one sample in a study of T cells after yellow fever vaccination. TCRdb re-analysed the 5' RACE reads in MiXCR, keeping a single row per CDR3 protein. The sample yields fewer than 450,000 distinct CDR3 sequences, around 8.1% seen once. The input for sequencing was PBMCs, taken roughly 46 days after the first yellow fever vaccination. These TCRs come from a young man who received the YFV17D yellow fever vaccine. Each CDR3 is given with its conserved first and last residue. Fields, in order: J gene, clone size, V gene, D gene, CDR3 DNA, CDR3 protein. D genes are given only for firm matches. Size is omitted from some rows. Given values are once, few, many or a class for expanded clones.

J gene: TRBJ1-2
clone size: few
V gene: TRBV5-6
D gene: -
CDR3 DNA: TGTGCCAGCAGCCCTACCACACAGGGCCTCTATGGCTACACCTTC
CDR3 protein: CASSPTTQGLYGYTF

J gene: TRBJ2-1
clone size: -
V gene: TRBV11-2
D gene: -
CDR3 DNA: TGTGCCAGCAGCAGGGCCACCCACAATGAGCAGTTCTTC
CDR3 protein: CASSRATHNEQFF

J gene: TRBJ1-3
clone size: -
V gene: TRBV20-1
D gene: -
CDR3 DNA: TGCAGTGCACGACAAGGGGGACACTCTGGAAACACCATATATTTT
CDR3 protein: CSARQGGHSGNTIYF

J gene: TRBJ2-3
clone size: few
V gene: TRBV28
D gene: -
CDR3 DNA: TGTGCCAGCAGTTACCCAGGGGATACGCAGTATTTT
CDR3 protein: CASSYPGDTQYF

J gene: TRBJ2-5
clone size: -
V gene: TRBV20-1
D gene: -
CDR3 DNA: TGCAGTGCTAGACAGGACCAAGAGACCCAGTACTTC
CDR3 protein: CSARQDQETQYF

J gene: TRBJ2-5
clone size: -
V gene: TRBV7-3
D gene: TRBD2
CDR3 DNA: TGTGCCAGCAGCTTTAGCGGGGGGGACCAAGAGACCCAGTACTTC
CDR3 protein: CASSFSGGDQETQYF

J gene: TRBJ2-5
clone size: few
V gene: TRBV7-9
D gene: -
CDR3 DNA: TGTGCCAGCAGCCCAACTCGGTGGGAGACCCAGTACTTC
CDR3 protein: CASSPTRWETQYF

J gene: TRBJ2-6
clone size: -
V gene: TRBV5-1
D gene: -
CDR3 DNA: TGCGCCAGCAGCTTGACGGCCGGCTCTGGGGCCAACGTCCTGACTTTC
CDR3 protein: CASSLTAGSGANVLTF

J gene: TRBJ2-2
clone size: -
V gene: TRBV12-5
D gene: TRBD1
CDR3 DNA: TGTGCTAGTGGTTTTATCTTGGACAGGGAAGTCTACACCGGGGAGCTGTTTTTT
CDR3 protein: CASGFILDREVYTGELFF

J gene: TRBJ2-7
clone size: many
V gene: TRBV4-2
D gene: TRBD1
CDR3 DNA: TGTGCCAGCAGCCCAGAGACAGGGGGAGTGGGCGAGCAGTACTTC
CDR3 protein: CASSPETGGVGEQYF

J gene: TRBJ1-1
clone size: many
V gene: TRBV5-4
D gene: -
CDR3 DNA: TGTGCCAGCAGCTTCAAATCGGGGGGGGACACTGAAGCTTTCTTT
CDR3 protein: CASSFKSGGDTEAFF

J gene: TRBJ2-1
clone size: few
V gene: TRBV2
D gene: -
CDR3 DNA: TGTGCCAGCAGCCCCAGGCCGGGCGGGCAGTTCTTC
CDR3 protein: CASSPRPGGQFF

J gene: TRBJ1-5
clone size: few
V gene: TRBV18
D gene: -
CDR3 DNA: TGTGCCAGCTCACCAGGTCGGTGGAAAGGTAGCAATCAGCCCCAGCATTTT
CDR3 protein: CASSPGRWKGSNQPQHF

J gene: TRBJ2-5
clone size: -
V gene: TRBV3-1
D gene: -
CDR3 DNA: TGTGCCAGCAGCCAAACGTCGGAGACCCAGTACTTC
CDR3 protein: CASSQTSETQYF

J gene: TRBJ2-1
clone size: few
V gene: TRBV7-9
D gene: TRBD2
CDR3 DNA: TGTGCCAGCAGCCGGGGGGACTACAATGAGCAGTTCTTC
CDR3 protein: CASSRGDYNEQFF

J gene: TRBJ2-6
clone size: few
V gene: TRBV5-1
D gene: -
CDR3 DNA: TGCGCCAGCAGCGTCGTCCAGGGACCCGGGGCCAACGTCCTGACTTTC
CDR3 protein: CASSVVQGPGANVLTF

J gene: TRBJ1-6
clone size: -
V gene: TRBV27
D gene: -
CDR3 DNA: TGTGCCAGCAGTTTAGACCCGACGAATTCACCCCTCCACTTT
CDR3 protein: CASSLDPTNSPLHF

J gene: TRBJ1-6
clone size: few
V gene: TRBV4-2
D gene: -
CDR3 DNA: TGTGCCAGCAGCCCACCCCGGGGAAAGAACTCACCCCTCCACTTT
CDR3 protein: CASSPPRGKNSPLHF

J gene: TRBJ1-4
clone size: few
V gene: TRBV7-2
D gene: -
CDR3 DNA: TGTGCCAGCAGCTTCCCCGGCAGTCGGCTTGAAAAACTGTTTTTT
CDR3 protein: CASSFPGSRLEKLFF

J gene: TRBJ1-1
clone size: few
V gene: TRBV27
D gene: -
CDR3 DNA: TGTGCCAGCAGTTCCAGCGACAGGCCCACTGAAGCTTTCTTT
CDR3 protein: CASSSSDRPTEAFF

J gene: TRBJ2-1
clone size: many
V gene: TRBV3-1
D gene: -
CDR3 DNA: TGTGCCAGCAGCCAGGGCGACTACAATGAGCAGTTCTTC
CDR3 protein: CASSQGDYNEQFF

J gene: TRBJ2-1
clone size: many
V gene: TRBV15
D gene: -
CDR3 DNA: TGTGCCACCAGCAGGTCCTCAGTGCTTGAGCAGTTCTTC
CDR3 protein: CATSRSSVLEQFF

J gene: TRBJ1-1
clone size: -
V gene: TRBV7-2
D gene: -
CDR3 DNA: TGTGCCAGCAGCTTAGGGACTTCAGGAGGGGTCTATGAAGCTTTCTTT
CDR3 protein: CASSLGTSGGVYEAFF

J gene: TRBJ2-5
clone size: many
V gene: TRBV4-2
D gene: TRBD2
CDR3 DNA: TGTGCCAGCAGCCAAGGGCGGGGGGCCGGCCAAGAGACCCAGTACTTC
CDR3 protein: CASSQGRGAGQETQYF

J gene: TRBJ2-5
clone size: few
V gene: TRBV6-2/TRBV6-3
D gene: TRBD2
CDR3 DNA: TGTGCCAGCACCCTAGCGGGGGTGGAGACCCAGTACTTC
CDR3 protein: CASTLAGVETQYF

J gene: TRBJ1-6
clone size: few
V gene: TRBV20-1
D gene: -
CDR3 DNA: TGCAGTGCTAGAGGTTCAGACAGGAGAGCCCTCCACTTT
CDR3 protein: CSARGSDRRALHF

J gene: TRBJ1-2
clone size: -
V gene: TRBV7-2
D gene: -
CDR3 DNA: TGTGCCAGCAGCTTCTCCCCCTACAGGGAGCCTATCCGTGGCTACACCTTC
CDR3 protein: CASSFSPYREPIRGYTF

J gene: TRBJ1-3
clone size: many
V gene: TRBV12-3/TRBV12-4
D gene: -
CDR3 DNA: TGTGCCAGCAGTTTTCCCAGTCGCTCTGGAAACACCATATATTTT
CDR3 protein: CASSFPSRSGNTIYF

J gene: TRBJ2-5
clone size: many
V gene: TRBV11-2
D gene: TRBD2
CDR3 DNA: TGTGCCAGCAGCTTAATCTTAGCGGGGGGCCAAGAGACCCAGTACTTC
CDR3 protein: CASSLILAGGQETQYF

J gene: TRBJ2-3
clone size: -
V gene: TRBV20-1
D gene: TRBD1
CDR3 DNA: TGCTGTGCTAGAGATCTCACAGGGGGCGCGGGAGATACGCAGTATTTT
CDR3 protein: CCARDLTGGAGDTQYF

J gene: TRBJ1-4
clone size: -
V gene: TRBV27
D gene: TRBD1
CDR3 DNA: TGTGCCACCAGGGGGGCTGCAACTAATGAAAAACTGTTTTTT
CDR3 protein: CATRGAATNEKLFF

J gene: TRBJ1-2
clone size: few
V gene: TRBV6-5
D gene: -
CDR3 DNA: TGTGCCAGCAGTTACTTGGGAGCCGGCTACACCTTC
CDR3 protein: CASSYLGAGYTF

J gene: TRBJ1-2
clone size: many
V gene: TRBV6-5
D gene: -
CDR3 DNA: TGTGCCAGCAGACGGGGGGGTGCTGGGGGCTACACCTTC
CDR3 protein: CASRRGGAGGYTF

J gene: TRBJ1-6
clone size: -
V gene: TRBV5-1
D gene: TRBD1
CDR3 DNA: TGCGCCAGCAGCCCGGACAGGGTTGGTGAACTGGATTCACCCCTCCACTTT
CDR3 protein: CASSPDRVGELDSPLHF

J gene: TRBJ1-2
clone size: few
V gene: TRBV7-2
D gene: TRBD1
CDR3 DNA: TGTGCCAGCACCACACGAATAGACAGGGGCTATGGCTACACCTTC
CDR3 protein: CASTTRIDRGYGYTF

J gene: TRBJ1-2
clone size: few
V gene: TRBV29-1
D gene: -
CDR3 DNA: TGCAGCGCGGTCTCCCTCTATGGCTACACCTTC
CDR3 protein: CSAVSLYGYTF

J gene: TRBJ2-1
clone size: few
V gene: TRBV7-3
D gene: -
CDR3 DNA: TGTGCCAGCAGCTTAGGGGGGGCCGTCTACAATGAGCAGTTCTTC
CDR3 protein: CASSLGGAVYNEQFF

J gene: TRBJ2-6
clone size: -
V gene: TRBV10-3
D gene: -
CDR3 DNA: TGTGCCATCAGTGCCCCCGACAGAAGGGCCTTCTCTGGGGCCAACGTCCTGACTTTC
CDR3 protein: CAISAPDRRAFSGANVLTF

J gene: TRBJ2-7
clone size: many
V gene: TRBV7-9
D gene: TRBD1
CDR3 DNA: TGTGCCAGCAAACAACAGGGGGGCTCCTACGAGCAGTACTTC
CDR3 protein: CASKQQGGSYEQYF

J gene: TRBJ1-6
clone size: few
V gene: TRBV7-3
D gene: -
CDR3 DNA: TGTGCCAGCAGCTTTACCCCGCAGGGCGACGATTCACCCCTCCACTTT
CDR3 protein: CASSFTPQGDDSPLHF

J gene: TRBJ1-1
clone size: few
V gene: TRBV7-9
D gene: -
CDR3 DNA: TGTGCCAGCAGCTCCATCCACGGTGAAGCTTTCTTT
CDR3 protein: CASSSIHGEAFF

J gene: TRBJ1-5
clone size: many
V gene: TRBV4-3
D gene: -
CDR3 DNA: TGCGCCAGCAGCCAAGGGACGGTGGGGGATCAGCCCCAGCATTTT
CDR3 protein: CASSQGTVGDQPQHF